This TCR beta chain was recorded in a study of human T cells and chemical hapten exposure. In the study overall: Patients got weekly scalp diphenylcyclopropenone doses over the roughly 22-week study. Small pooled library volume differences chiefly drove per-sample TCR yield variation.

Concerning this clonotype: This clone may be a read error of a much larger clone one base away.

The CDR3 has 13 residues. The germline V and J ends were trimmed by 7 bases and 0 bases, with 13 bases remaining between them. The germline CDR1 and CDR2 sequences are SQVTM and ANQGSEA. TCRdb ran MiXCR on the RACE reads and lists one entry per CDR3 protein. The data contain around 100,000 distinct CDR3 sequences, around 10% of them singletons. Specified time point: patch test 1, 2 weeks after DPC sensitization. Documented treatment: therapeutic diphenylcyclopropenone sensitization with weekly scalp DPC. The chain joins TRBV29-1 to TRBJ2-7; possible D gene TRBD1, 6 bases. The clonotype was recovered from a middle-aged woman with alopecia areata. Some clones in this sample may be carry-over from other donors' samples. Specimen: whole blood, collected in connection with sensitization to the hapten diphenylcyclopropenone (DPC). For the CDR3, the DNA is TGCAGCGCTGTGGAGACAGGCTCCTACGAGCAGTACTTC. Amino acid sequence: CSAVETGSYEQYF.